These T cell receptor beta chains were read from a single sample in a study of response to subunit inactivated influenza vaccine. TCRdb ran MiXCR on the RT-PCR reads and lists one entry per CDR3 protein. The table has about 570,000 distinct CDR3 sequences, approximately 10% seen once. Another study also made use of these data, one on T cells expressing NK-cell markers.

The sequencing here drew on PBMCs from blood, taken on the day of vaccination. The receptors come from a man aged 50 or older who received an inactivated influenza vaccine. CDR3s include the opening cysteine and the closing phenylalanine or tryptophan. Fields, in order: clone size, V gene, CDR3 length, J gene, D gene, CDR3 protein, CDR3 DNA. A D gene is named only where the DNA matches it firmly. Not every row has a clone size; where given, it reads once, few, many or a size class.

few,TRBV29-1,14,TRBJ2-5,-,CSVKPEDLQETQYF,TGCAGCGTGAAACCAGAGGACTTACAAGAGACCCAGTACTTC
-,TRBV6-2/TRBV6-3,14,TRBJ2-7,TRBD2,CASSYSGLPYEQYF,TGTGCCAGCAGTTACTCGGGACTACCCTACGAGCAGTACTTC
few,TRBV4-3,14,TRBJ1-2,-,CASSQDLQIYGYTF,TGCGCCAGCAGCCAAGATTTGCAGATCTATGGCTACACCTTC
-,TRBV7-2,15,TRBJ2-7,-,CASSLDPGAPYEQYF,TGTGCCAGCAGCTTAGACCCAGGAGCCCCCTACGAGCAGTACTTC
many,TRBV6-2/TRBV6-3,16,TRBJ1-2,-,CASSYQTGQTNYGYTF,TGTGCCAGCAGTTACCAGACAGGACAAACCAACTATGGCTACACCTTC
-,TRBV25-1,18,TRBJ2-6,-,CASSEWEGGSSGANVLTF,TGTGCCAGCAGTGAATGGGAGGGGGGATCCTCTGGGGCCAACGTCCTGACTTTC
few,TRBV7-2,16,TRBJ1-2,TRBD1,CASSPRQGVSNYGYTF,TGTGCCAGCAGCCCAAGACAGGGGGTCTCTAACTATGGCTACACCTTC
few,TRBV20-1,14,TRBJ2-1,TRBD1,CSAREDRTYNEQFF,TGCAGTGCTAGAGAGGACAGGACCTACAATGAGCAGTTCTTC
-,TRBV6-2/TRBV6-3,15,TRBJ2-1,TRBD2,CASRPGLAGNNEQFF,TGTGCCAGCAGACCCGGACTAGCGGGGAACAATGAGCAGTTCTTC
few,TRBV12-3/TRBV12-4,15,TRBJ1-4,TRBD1,CASSLGDRDHEKLFF,TGTGCCAGCAGTTTAGGGGACAGGGATCATGAAAAACTGTTTTTT
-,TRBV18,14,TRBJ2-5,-,CASSPPSLAETQYF,TGTGCCAGCTCACCACCTTCGCTAGCGGAGACCCAGTACTTC
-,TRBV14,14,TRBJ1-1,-,CASRSTARNTEAFF,TGTGCCAGCAGGTCAACAGCTCGGAACACTGAAGCTTTCTTT
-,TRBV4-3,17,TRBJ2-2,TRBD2,CASSQDWGGTNTGELFF,TGCGCCAGCAGCCAAGACTGGGGGGGAACGAACACCGGGGAGCTGTTTTTT
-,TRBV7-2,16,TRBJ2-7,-,CASRGGGTDLSYEQYF,TGTGCCAGCAGAGGGGGGGGGACTGACTTATCCTACGAGCAGTACTTC
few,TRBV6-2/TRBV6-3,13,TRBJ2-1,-,CASSSKSRDEQFF,TGTGCCAGCAGTTCCAAGTCCAGGGATGAGCAGTTCTTC
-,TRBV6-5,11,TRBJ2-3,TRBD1,CATGQGNTQYF,TGTGCCACTGGACAGGGAAATACGCAGTATTTT
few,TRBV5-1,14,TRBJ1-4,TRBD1,CASSLTGGREKLFF,TGCGCCAGCAGCTTGACAGGGGGACGGGAAAAACTGTTTTTT
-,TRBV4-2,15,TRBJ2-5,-,CASSQEVGRKETQYF,TGTGCCAGCAGCCAAGAGGTGGGCCGCAAAGAGACCCAGTACTTC
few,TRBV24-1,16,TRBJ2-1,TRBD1,CATSAPPGQGDNEQFF,TGTGCCACCAGTGCCCCCCCGGGACAGGGGGACAATGAGCAGTTCTTC
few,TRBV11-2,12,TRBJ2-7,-,CASSRNIDEQYF,TGTGCCAGCAGCCGTAACATCGACGAGCAGTACTTC
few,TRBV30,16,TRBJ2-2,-,CAWRGLASPYTGELFF,TGTGCCTGGAGAGGTCTAGCGAGCCCTTACACCGGGGAGCTGTTTTTT
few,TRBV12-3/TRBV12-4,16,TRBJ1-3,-,CASSTTGNPSGNTIYF,TGTGCCAGCAGTACTACAGGCAACCCCTCTGGAAACACCATATATTTT
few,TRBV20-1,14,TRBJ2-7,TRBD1,CSASRYRGPYEQYF,TGCAGTGCTAGTAGATACAGGGGCCCCTACGAGCAGTACTTC
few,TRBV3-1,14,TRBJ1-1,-,CASSQGGGITEAFF,TGTGCCAGCAGCCAAGGGGGAGGGATTACTGAAGCTTTCTTT
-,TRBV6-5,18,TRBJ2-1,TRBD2,CASSYSGLAEGAYNEQFF,TGTGCCAGCAGTTACTCGGGACTAGCGGAAGGGGCCTACAATGAGCAGTTCTTC
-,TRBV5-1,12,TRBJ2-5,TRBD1,CASQGQGKTQYF,TGCGCCAGCCAAGGACAGGGCAAGACCCAGTACTTC
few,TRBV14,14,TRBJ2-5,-,CASSPRAGQETQYF,TGTGCCAGCAGCCCTCGGGCAGGTCAAGAGACCCAGTACTTC
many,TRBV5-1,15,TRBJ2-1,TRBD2,CASSSEREGLNEQFF,TGCGCCAGCAGCTCAGAGCGGGAGGGCCTCAATGAGCAGTTCTTC
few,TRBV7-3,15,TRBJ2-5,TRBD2,CASSKTSGRFETQYF,TGTGCCAGCAGCAAGACTAGCGGGAGATTTGAGACCCAGTACTTC
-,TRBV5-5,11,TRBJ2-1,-,CASSLFGEQFF,TGTGCCAGCAGCTTGTTCGGTGAGCAGTTCTTC
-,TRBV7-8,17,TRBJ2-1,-,CASSLARFAGRNNEQFF,TGTGCCAGCAGCTTAGCGCGTTTTGCGGGGAGGAACAATGAGCAGTTCTTC
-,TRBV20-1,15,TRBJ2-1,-,CSARDSKWEYNEQFF,TGCAGTGCCCGGGACTCCAAGTGGGAGTACAATGAGCAGTTCTTC
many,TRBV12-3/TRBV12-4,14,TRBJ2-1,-,CASSPIGGAAEQFF,TGTGCCAGCAGTCCCATAGGGGGGGCGGCTGAGCAGTTCTTC
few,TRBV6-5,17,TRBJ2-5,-,CASSYGRGVGDQETQYF,TGTGCCAGCAGTTACGGAAGAGGGGTGGGGGACCAAGAGACCCAGTACTTC
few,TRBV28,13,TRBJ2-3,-,CAPTRGGPDTQYF,TGTGCCCCGACGAGGGGTGGGCCGGATACGCAGTATTTT
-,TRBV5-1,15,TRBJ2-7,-,CASSLNRGLGDEQYF,TGCGCCAGCAGCTTGAACAGGGGACTTGGTGACGAGCAGTACTTC
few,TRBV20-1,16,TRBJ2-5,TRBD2,CSARDGTSGYQETQYF,TGCAGTGCTAGAGATGGGACTAGCGGGTACCAAGAGACCCAGTACTTC
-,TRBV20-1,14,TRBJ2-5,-,CSAASSDGQETQYF,TGCAGTGCCGCTTCCTCGGACGGACAAGAGACCCAGTACTTC
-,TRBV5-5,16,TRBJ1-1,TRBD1,CASSSIQTGLNTEAFF,TGTGCCAGCAGCAGTATTCAGACAGGGTTGAACACTGAAGCTTTCTTT
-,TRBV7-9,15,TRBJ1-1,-,CASSLGPGVDTEAFF,TGTGCCAGCAGCTTAGGACCGGGTGTAGATACTGAAGCTTTCTTT
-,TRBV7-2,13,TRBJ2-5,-,CASNQGSLLAQYF,TGTGCCAGCAATCAGGGTAGTCTTTTGGCCCAGTACTTC